The 3 T cell receptor beta chains below were found in one sample sequenced in a study of radiation and T cells in renal cell carcinoma. Produced via immunoSEQ multiplex PCR; TCRdb's table is partial and in-frame only. The sample holds under 100,000 clones, more than 65% seen once. Time point here: blood 4 weeks post-SBRT, at nephrectomy. As for treatment: 15 Gy SBRT to primary tumor, nephrectomy 4 weeks later. The specimen was blood, collected from a patient whose treatment included radiotherapy and nephrectomy. These TCRs come from a man between 60 and 70 years old with renal cell carcinoma.

The CDR3 protein is CASSLEGGRVGGYTF. The DNA for the CDR3 is TGTGCCAGCAGCTTAGAAGGGGGGCGAGTTGGAGGCTACACCTTC. This chain joins TRBV11-2 and TRBJ1-2; tentatively, D is TRBD1 (6 bases). Trimming cost V 0 bases and J 8 bases, with 16 bases left between them. CDR1 SGHAT and CDR2 FQNNGV come from the germline V gene. There are 15 residues in the CDR3.

A few counts support this clone. The genes are TRBV6-1 and TRBJ2-2, with TRBD1 matching 10 bases. This CDR3 contains 15 residues. Germline CDR1 and CDR2: MNHNS and SASEGT. Germline trimming cut 7 bases from V and 5 bases from J; bases unmatched to any gene: 7. The DNA for the CDR3 is TGTGCCAGCACTTTAAGACAGGGGGCAACCGGGGAGCTGTTTTTT. It codes for CASTLRQGATGELFF.

This clone was observed once. This chain connects TRBV27 to TRBJ1-3; D is possibly TRBD1 (6 bases). The CDR3 loop spans 15 amino acids. From germline, CDR1 is MNHEY and CDR2 SMNVEV (reference sequence). V was clipped by 0 bases and J by 2 bases, with 8 bases between them. The CDR3 DNA follows: TGTGCCAGCAGTTTATCAGGGGGGCCTGGAAACACCATATATTTT. It translates to CASSLSGGPGNTIYF.